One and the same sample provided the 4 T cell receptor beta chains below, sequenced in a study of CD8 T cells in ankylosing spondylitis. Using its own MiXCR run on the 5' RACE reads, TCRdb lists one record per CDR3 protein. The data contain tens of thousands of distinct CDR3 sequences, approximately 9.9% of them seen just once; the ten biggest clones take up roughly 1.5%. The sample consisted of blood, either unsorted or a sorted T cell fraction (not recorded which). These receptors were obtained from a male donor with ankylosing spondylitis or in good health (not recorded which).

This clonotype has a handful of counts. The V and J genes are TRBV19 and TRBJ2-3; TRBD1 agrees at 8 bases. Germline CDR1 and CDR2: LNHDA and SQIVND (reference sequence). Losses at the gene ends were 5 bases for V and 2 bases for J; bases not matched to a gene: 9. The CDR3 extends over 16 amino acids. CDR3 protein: CASSGDRDRTTDTQYF. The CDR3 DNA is TGTGCCAGTAGTGGAGACCGGGACAGGACCACAGATACGCAGTATTTT.

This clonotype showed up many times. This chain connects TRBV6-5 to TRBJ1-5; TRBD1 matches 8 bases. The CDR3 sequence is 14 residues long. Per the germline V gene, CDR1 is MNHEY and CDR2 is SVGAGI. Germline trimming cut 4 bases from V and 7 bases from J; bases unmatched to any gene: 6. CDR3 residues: CASSFSGGEQPQHF. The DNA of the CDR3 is TGTGCCAGCAGTTTTTCAGGGGGCGAACAGCCCCAGCATTTT.

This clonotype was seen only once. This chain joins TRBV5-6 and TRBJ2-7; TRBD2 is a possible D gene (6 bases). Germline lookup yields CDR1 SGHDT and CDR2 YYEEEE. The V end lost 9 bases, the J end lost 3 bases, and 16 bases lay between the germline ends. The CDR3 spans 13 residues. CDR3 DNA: TGTGCCATGAGCCGGGGGTTTTTCTACGAGCAGTACTTC. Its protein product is CAMSRGFFYEQYF.

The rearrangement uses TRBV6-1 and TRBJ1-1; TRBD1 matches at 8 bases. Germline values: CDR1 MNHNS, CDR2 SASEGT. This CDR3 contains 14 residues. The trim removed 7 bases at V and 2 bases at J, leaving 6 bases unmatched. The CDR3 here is CASTQGAANTEAFF. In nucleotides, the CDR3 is TGTGCCAGCACCCAGGGGGCGGCTAACACTGAAGCTTTCTTT.